A single sample is the source of the 6 T cell receptor beta chains below, sequenced in a study of OX40 agonist ivuxolimab in advanced cancers. TCRdb keeps only in-frame clones here, not all; method: immunoSEQ multiplex PCR. Of about 50,000 clones in the sample, about nine tenths are singletons; the top ten hold roughly 6%. The input for sequencing was CD4+ or CD8+ T cells sorted from blood, taken in a trial of the OX40 agonist ivuxolimab. Receptor source: an adult with an advanced solid tumor such as melanoma, head and neck, liver or kidney cancer.

The gene calls are TRBV18 and TRBJ2-7; TRBD1 aligns across 8 bases. CDR3 size: 15 residues. Germline CDR1 reads KGHSH; CDR2 reads LQKENI. Trimming took 3 bases from V and 0 from J; bases not matched to a gene: 4. The CDR3 DNA reads TGTGCCAGCTCACCGGACAGGGCTGCCTCCTACGAGCAGTACTTC. Translating it yields CASSPDRAASYEQYF.

This clone has a handful of counts. The identical CDR3 is also encoded by other nucleotide sequences in the sample. This chain uses TRBV7-2 with TRBJ1-1; D not resolved. V was clipped by 2 bases and J by 6 bases, with 4 bases between them. Germline CDR1 is SGHTA and CDR2 is FQGNSA. The CDR3 sequence is 11 residues long. The CDR3 loop is CASSLLSEAFF. Here the CDR3 DNA reads TGTGCCAGCAGCTTACTCTCTGAAGCTTTCTTT.

J is TRBJ1-4 and V is TRBV7-6, with no clear D. The V end lost 0 bases, the J end lost 4 bases, and 6 bases lay between the germline ends. The CDR3 contains 14 residues. Germline assignment: CDR1 SGHVS and CDR2 FNYEAQ. In DNA form, the CDR3 reads TGTGCCAGCAGCTTAGCGTCCGATAATGAAAAACTGTTTTTT. As protein: CASSLASDNEKLFF.

This clone appeared a single time. The chain employs TRBV2 and TRBJ2-5; no firm D call. CDR1 and CDR2 from the germline V gene are SNHLY and FYNNEI. Trimming removed 5 bases at V and 5 bases at J, with 21 bases between. This CDR3 has 16 residues. The CDR3 sequence: CASSSLSPGVGETQYF. In DNA form, the CDR3 reads TGTGCCAGCAGTTCGCTTAGCCCGGGCGTGGGGGAGACCCAGTACTTC.

V usage is TRBV28 and J usage is TRBJ2-7; possibly TRBD2 for D (6 bases). The germline CDR1 and CDR2 sequences are MDHEN and SYDVKM. The CDR3 runs to 13 residues. V gave up 1 base and J gave up 6 bases, with 10 bases separating them. In DNA form, the CDR3 reads TGTGCCAGCAGTTTATCCCAGGGAGGCGAGCAGTACGTC. It encodes CASSLSQGGEQYV.

V gene TRBV11-1 combines with J gene TRBJ2-1; D gene unclear. V was pared by 5 bases and J by 8 bases, with 13 bases between. CDR1 is SGHAT and CDR2 is FQDESV in the germline V gene (reference sequence). The CDR3 loop spans 13 amino acids. This CDR3 reads CASSPSPGDEQFF. CDR3 sequence (DNA): TGTGCCAGCAGCCCATCACCGGGCGATGAGCAGTTCTTC.